A selection of T cell receptor beta chains follows, all from one sample in a study of CD8 T cells in Susac syndrome. Each CDR3 protein gets one entry after TCRdb re-called the immunoSEQ multiplex PCR reads with MiXCR. The sample consists of about 130,000 distinct CDR3 sequences, about 95% of them appearing once. The sequencing sample was made of CD4+ T cells from PBMCs. The origin of the receptors is a human donor in good health. Each CDR3 is given with its conserved first and last residue. The order of the fields is D gene, clone size, V gene, J gene, CDR3 DNA, CDR3 protein. D genes are given only for firm matches. Part of the rows lack a size; the others show once, few, many or a class for expanded clones.

d_call: TRBD2
clone_size: NA
v_call: TRBV29-1
j_call: TRBJ2-1
cdr3_nt: TGCAGCGCCTCTAGCGGGTCTAGCTCCTACAATGAGCAGTTCTTC
cdr3_aa: CSASSGSSSYNEQFF

d_call: TRBD2
clone_size: NA
v_call: TRBV27
j_call: TRBJ2-3
cdr3_nt: TGTGCCAGCCGGACTAGCGGGGCAGATACGCAGTATTTT
cdr3_aa: CASRTSGADTQYF

d_call: NA
clone_size: NA
v_call: TRBV7-2
j_call: TRBJ2-7
cdr3_nt: TGTGCCAGCGCGTGGGGGGCTAGCTTCTTCTACGAGCAGTACTTC
cdr3_aa: CASAWGASFFYEQYF

d_call: TRBD2
clone_size: NA
v_call: TRBV10-2
j_call: TRBJ2-1
cdr3_nt: TGCGCCAGCCGGACTAGCGGGGGGGATCCTGAGCAGTTCTTC
cdr3_aa: CASRTSGGDPEQFF

d_call: NA
clone_size: NA
v_call: TRBV6-1
j_call: TRBJ1-3
cdr3_nt: TGTGCCAGCAGTGCCCGGGGGGACACCATATATTTT
cdr3_aa: CASSARGDTIYF

d_call: TRBD1
clone_size: NA
v_call: TRBV12-5
j_call: TRBJ2-4
cdr3_nt: TGTGCTAGTGGTGCAAACCGGGACAGGGCCAAAAACATTCAGTACTTC
cdr3_aa: CASGANRDRAKNIQYF

d_call: NA
clone_size: NA
v_call: TRBV7-2
j_call: TRBJ1-1
cdr3_nt: TGTGCCAGCAGCTTGACGGATATACGTAACACTGAAGCTTTCTTT
cdr3_aa: CASSLTDIRNTEAFF

d_call: TRBD1
clone_size: NA
v_call: TRBV20-1
j_call: TRBJ2-1
cdr3_nt: TGCAGTGCTAGGCGGACAGGGCCAGACAATGAGCAGTTCTTC
cdr3_aa: CSARRTGPDNEQFF

d_call: NA
clone_size: NA
v_call: TRBV6-6
j_call: TRBJ1-4
cdr3_nt: TGTGCCAGCAGTTTCCCAGGAGCTAATGAAAAACTGTTTTTT
cdr3_aa: CASSFPGANEKLFF

d_call: NA
clone_size: NA
v_call: TRBV18
j_call: TRBJ1-1
cdr3_nt: TGTGCCAGCACAGTCTTGCGGGACACTGAAGCTTTCTTT
cdr3_aa: CASTVLRDTEAFF

d_call: NA
clone_size: NA
v_call: TRBV20-1
j_call: TRBJ2-2
cdr3_nt: TGCAGTGCTAGAGGGGCAGGGGAATCGTCCGGGGAGCTGTTTTTT
cdr3_aa: CSARGAGESSGELFF

d_call: TRBD1
clone_size: NA
v_call: TRBV24-1
j_call: TRBJ2-2
cdr3_nt: TGTGCCACCAGTGATTTGCCCCCGGACAGGGGCGGCACCGGGGAGCTGTTTTTT
cdr3_aa: CATSDLPPDRGGTGELFF

d_call: NA
clone_size: NA
v_call: TRBV2
j_call: TRBJ1-5
cdr3_nt: TGTGCCAGCAGTGTGTTCACCTATAGCAATCAGCCCCAGCATTTT
cdr3_aa: CASSVFTYSNQPQHF

d_call: TRBD1
clone_size: NA
v_call: TRBV6-5
j_call: TRBJ2-7
cdr3_nt: TGTGCCAGCAGCCAGGCCGGGACAGGGAAGTACGAGCAGTACTTC
cdr3_aa: CASSQAGTGKYEQYF

d_call: TRBD2
clone_size: NA
v_call: TRBV6-2/TRBV6-3
j_call: TRBJ2-7
cdr3_nt: TGTGCCAGCATCTCTCGACTAGCTCCCTACGAGCAGTACTTC
cdr3_aa: CASISRLAPYEQYF

d_call: NA
clone_size: NA
v_call: TRBV11-2
j_call: TRBJ2-3
cdr3_nt: TGTGCCAGCAGCTTAGATGGACGGAGCGGGCTAGGCACAGATACGCAGTATTTT
cdr3_aa: CASSLDGRSGLGTDTQYF

d_call: TRBD1
clone_size: few
v_call: TRBV24-1
j_call: TRBJ2-5
cdr3_nt: TGTGCCATCAGTGAATCCGGGACAGGGGGGCAAGAGACCCAGTACTTC
cdr3_aa: CAISESGTGGQETQYF

d_call: NA
clone_size: NA
v_call: TRBV5-1
j_call: TRBJ1-5
cdr3_nt: TGCGCCAGCAGCTTGTCGGCCGATAGCAATCAGCCCCAGCATTTT
cdr3_aa: CASSLSADSNQPQHF

d_call: NA
clone_size: NA
v_call: TRBV20-1
j_call: TRBJ1-2
cdr3_nt: TGCAGTGCTTGGCGGAGGGAACATGACTATGGCTACACCTTC
cdr3_aa: CSAWRREHDYGYTF

d_call: NA
clone_size: once
v_call: TRBV20-1
j_call: TRBJ1-2
cdr3_nt: TGCAGTGCTAGAGCCCGGAGAGCAGAGGAGGGCTACACCTTC
cdr3_aa: CSARARRAEEGYTF

d_call: TRBD1
clone_size: NA
v_call: TRBV2
j_call: TRBJ1-5
cdr3_nt: TGTGCCAGCCAATTTGAGGGACAGGTTAGCAATCAGCCCCAGCATTTT
cdr3_aa: CASQFEGQVSNQPQHF

d_call: NA
clone_size: NA
v_call: TRBV7-2
j_call: TRBJ2-1
cdr3_nt: TGTGCCAGCAGCTTAGGTCCAGGGAGCTCCTACAATGAGCAGTTCTTC
cdr3_aa: CASSLGPGSSYNEQFF

d_call: NA
clone_size: NA
v_call: TRBV10-2
j_call: TRBJ2-5
cdr3_nt: TGCGCCACTACGTTGGTCTTGGGGAGAGAGACCCAGTACTTC
cdr3_aa: CATTLVLGRETQYF

d_call: NA
clone_size: NA
v_call: TRBV19
j_call: TRBJ1-1
cdr3_nt: TGTGCCAGTAGTATCCAGATAGGGGGAGGAACTGAAGCTTTCTTT
cdr3_aa: CASSIQIGGGTEAFF

d_call: NA
clone_size: NA
v_call: TRBV6-2/TRBV6-3
j_call: TRBJ1-5
cdr3_nt: TGTGCCAGCAGTAAGGCGACAGGAATTGCCCGATATAGCAATCAGCCCCAGCATTTT
cdr3_aa: CASSKATGIARYSNQPQHF

d_call: NA
clone_size: NA
v_call: TRBV7-2
j_call: TRBJ1-1
cdr3_nt: TGTGCCAGCAGCTTAGTAAAATCCGGCACTGAAGCTTTCTTT
cdr3_aa: CASSLVKSGTEAFF

d_call: NA
clone_size: NA
v_call: TRBV20-1
j_call: TRBJ2-1
cdr3_nt: TGCAGTGCTGTCGAGGACAGCCACAATGAGCAGTTCTTC
cdr3_aa: CSAVEDSHNEQFF

d_call: NA
clone_size: NA
v_call: TRBV5-1
j_call: TRBJ2-2
cdr3_nt: TGCGCCAGCAGCTTTGAGAGTAGCCCCACCGGGGAGCTGTTTTTT
cdr3_aa: CASSFESSPTGELFF

d_call: NA
clone_size: NA
v_call: TRBV6-1
j_call: TRBJ1-1
cdr3_nt: TGTGCCAGCAGTGAAAGTGGGTTGAACACTGAAGCTTTCTTT
cdr3_aa: CASSESGLNTEAFF

d_call: NA
clone_size: once
v_call: TRBV18
j_call: TRBJ1-1
cdr3_nt: TGTGCCAGCTCACCACCGAAAGGGATCGGTGAAGCTTTCTTT
cdr3_aa: CASSPPKGIGEAFF

d_call: TRBD2
clone_size: NA
v_call: TRBV20-1
j_call: TRBJ2-7
cdr3_nt: TGCAGTGCTAGAGGCGGGAGTTTCAACGAGCAGTACTTC
cdr3_aa: CSARGGSFNEQYF

d_call: TRBD2
clone_size: NA
v_call: TRBV13
j_call: TRBJ2-3
cdr3_nt: TGTGCCAGCAGCTTCCTAGCGGGAGGAAAAACGCAGTATTTT
cdr3_aa: CASSFLAGGKTQYF

d_call: TRBD2
clone_size: NA
v_call: TRBV9
j_call: TRBJ2-1
cdr3_nt: TGTGCCAGCAGCGTTACGGGACTAGCGGGAGTGTATGAGCAGTTCTTC
cdr3_aa: CASSVTGLAGVYEQFF

d_call: TRBD1
clone_size: NA
v_call: TRBV14
j_call: TRBJ2-6
cdr3_nt: TGTGCCAGCAGCCGCCAAAGTGGGACAGGGACGGCCGGGGCCAACGTCCTGACTTTC
cdr3_aa: CASSRQSGTGTAGANVLTF

d_call: TRBD1
clone_size: NA
v_call: TRBV6-1
j_call: TRBJ1-1
cdr3_nt: TGTGCCAGCAGATCAACCCCGGGACAGGGGGCTGGAACTGAAGCTTTCTTT
cdr3_aa: CASRSTPGQGAGTEAFF

d_call: NA
clone_size: NA
v_call: TRBV7-2
j_call: TRBJ1-5
cdr3_nt: TGTGCCAGCAGCTGGGACATTTATAGCAATCAGCCCCAGCATTTT
cdr3_aa: CASSWDIYSNQPQHF

d_call: NA
clone_size: NA
v_call: TRBV29-1
j_call: TRBJ1-2
cdr3_nt: TGCAGCGCCTCGGGGGATGGTAATGGCTACACCTTC
cdr3_aa: CSASGDGNGYTF

d_call: TRBD2
clone_size: NA
v_call: TRBV5-1
j_call: TRBJ2-7
cdr3_nt: TGCGCCAGCAGCTTGGGGGGACTAGCGGGAGCGCGGGAGCAGTACTTC
cdr3_aa: CASSLGGLAGAREQYF

d_call: TRBD2
clone_size: NA
v_call: TRBV27
j_call: TRBJ2-1
cdr3_nt: TGTGCCAGCAGTTCGTCTTATAGCGGGGCAACCTACAATGAGCAGTTCTTC
cdr3_aa: CASSSSYSGATYNEQFF

d_call: NA
clone_size: NA
v_call: TRBV20-1
j_call: TRBJ1-1
cdr3_nt: TGCAGTGCTAGAGATTGGGCGAATGAAGCTTTCTTT
cdr3_aa: CSARDWANEAFF

d_call: NA
clone_size: NA
v_call: TRBV4-1
j_call: TRBJ1-2
cdr3_nt: TGCGCCAGCAGCCAAGATTGGGGACCGGGAGGCTACACCTTC
cdr3_aa: CASSQDWGPGGYTF

d_call: NA
clone_size: NA
v_call: TRBV4-3
j_call: TRBJ2-1
cdr3_nt: TGCGCCAGCAGCCAAAATAGCGGCTGGATGCACAATGAGCAGTTCTTC
cdr3_aa: CASSQNSGWMHNEQFF